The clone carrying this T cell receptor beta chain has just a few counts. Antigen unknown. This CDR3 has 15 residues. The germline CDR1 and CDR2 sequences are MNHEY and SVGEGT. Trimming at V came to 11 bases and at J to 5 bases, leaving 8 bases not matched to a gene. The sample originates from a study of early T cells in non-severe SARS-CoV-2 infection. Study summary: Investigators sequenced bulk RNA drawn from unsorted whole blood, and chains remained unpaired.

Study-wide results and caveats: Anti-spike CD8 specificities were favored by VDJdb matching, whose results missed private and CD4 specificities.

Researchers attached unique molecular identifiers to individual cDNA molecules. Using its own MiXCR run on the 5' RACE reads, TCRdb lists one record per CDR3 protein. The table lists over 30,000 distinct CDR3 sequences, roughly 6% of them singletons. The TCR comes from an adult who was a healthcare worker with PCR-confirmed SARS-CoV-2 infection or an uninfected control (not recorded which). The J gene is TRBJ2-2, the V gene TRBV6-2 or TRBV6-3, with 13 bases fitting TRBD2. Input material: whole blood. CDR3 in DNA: TGTGCCGGACGGACTAGCGGGGGTATAACCGGGGAGCTGTTTTTT. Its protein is CAGRTSGGITGELFF.